A selection of T cell receptor beta chains follows, all from one sample in a study of cytomegalovirus exposure and HLA in healthy donors. Some clones are missing from TCRdb's copy, which holds only in-frame ones; the method was immunoSEQ multiplex PCR. The sample includes 250,000 to 400,000 clones, approximately 85% of them seen just once. The material sequenced was PBMCs. The receptors stem from a man aged 25-45 years in good health and CMV-seronegative. Both conserved end residues are part of each CDR3. The D gene is left open where the match is weak. Clone size is given for some rows only: seen once, a few or many times, or a class if the clone is expanded.

V	size	J	D	DNA	CDR3
TRBV2	-	TRBJ2-1	-	TGTGCCAGCAATTCAGGGGAAACGGCAAATGAGCAGTTCTTC	CASNSGETANEQFF
TRBV5-6	-	TRBJ1-1	TRBD1	TGTGCCAGCAGCTCGGAACGGGACAGGGTCGGTAGGAACACTGAAGCTTTCTTT	CASSSERDRVGRNTEAFF
TRBV4-3	once	TRBJ2-2	-	TGCGCCAGCAGCCAAGCGTTAACATCCACCGGGGAGCTGTTTTTT	CASSQALTSTGELFF
TRBV2	-	TRBJ2-5	TRBD1	TGTGCCAGCAAGACGGGACAGACCCCCAAAGAGACCCAGTACTTC	CASKTGQTPKETQYF
TRBV7-2	-	TRBJ2-5	TRBD2	TGTGCCAGCAGCTTAGTAACTAGCGGGGGACAGACCCAGTACTTC	CASSLVTSGGQTQYF
TRBV14	-	TRBJ1-5	-	TGTGCCAGCAGCGCAACGGGACATCGAAATCAGCCCCAGCATTTT	CASSATGHRNQPQHF
TRBV1	-	TRBJ2-7	-	TGCACCAGCAGCCAAGTCAGGCCACCCAGTGAGCAGTACTTC	CTSSQVRPPSEQYF
TRBV7-9	-	TRBJ2-7	-	TGTGCCAGCAGCTTAATCGACAGATCCTACGAGCAGTACTTC	CASSLIDRSYEQYF
TRBV7-9	once	TRBJ2-1	TRBD2	TGTGCCAGCAGCCGCCCGGGACTAGCGGGGGGCGTAAAGTTCTTC	CASSRPGLAGGVKFF
TRBV2	-	TRBJ2-1	TRBD1	TGTGCCGTCCCGGTACGACCCGGGACAGGTGATTACAATGAGCAGTTCTTC	CAVPVRPGTGDYNEQFF
TRBV19	once	TRBJ2-3	TRBD2	TGTGCCAGTAGTATCGTGACTAGCGGGGGCACAGATACGCAGTATTTT	CASSIVTSGGTDTQYF
TRBV7-8	-	TRBJ2-7	-	TGTGCCAGCAGCCCTAGGACGGGGAGCTCCTACGAGCAGTACTTC	CASSPRTGSSYEQYF
TRBV7-9	-	TRBJ1-4	-	TGTGCCAGCAGCTTATACTCAACTAATGAAAAACTGTTTTTT	CASSLYSTNEKLFF
TRBV15	-	TRBJ1-4	TRBD1	TGTGCCACCAGCAGGCTACCGGGACAGGCGAATGAAAAACTGTTTTTT	CATSRLPGQANEKLFF
TRBV25-1	-	TRBJ1-1	-	TGTGCCAGCAGTGACCCAGGACAAGGCCCCCATCGAGCTTTCTTT	CASSDPGQGPHRAFF
TRBV14	-	TRBJ2-7	TRBD1	TGTGCCAGCAGCCAAGACCGCCGTGGACAGGCGAGCTACGAGCAGTACTTC	CASSQDRRGQASYEQYF
TRBV6-6	-	TRBJ2-3	TRBD2	TGTGCCAGCAGTTACCCCGCGGGGGGGACAGATACGCAGTATTTT	CASSYPAGGTDTQYF
TRBV11-2	-	TRBJ1-2	-	TGTGCCAGCAGCGGGCACCCCCGGACAGCGAGATATGGCTACACCTTC	CASSGHPRTARYGYTF
TRBV19	-	TRBJ1-1	-	TGTGCCAGTAGCCGCCGTGGAGGGCATAATGAAGCTTTCTTT	CASSRRGGHNEAFF
TRBV5-1	few	TRBJ1-2	TRBD1	TGCGCCAGCAGCACACCGGACAGGGGCTCTGGCTACACCTTC	CASSTPDRGSGYTF
TRBV18	-	TRBJ1-2	TRBD1	TGTGCCAGCTCAGGACAACAGGGGACGGACTATGGCTACACCTTC	CASSGQQGTDYGYTF
TRBV6-5	once	TRBJ2-7	TRBD1	TGTGCCAGCAGTTACTCTGACAGGGGACCCTACGAGCAGTACTTC	CASSYSDRGPYEQYF
TRBV10-1	once	TRBJ1-1	-	TGCGCCAGCAGGGGACTGATGAACACTGAAGCTTTCTTT	CASRGLMNTEAFF
TRBV19	-	TRBJ2-7	-	TGTGCCAGTAGTATATGGTTTGGGCAGGGGTACGAGCAGTACTTC	CASSIWFGQGYEQYF
TRBV6-1	-	TRBJ1-4	TRBD1	TGTGCCAGCAGTGTAGACAGGGCCCCCGAAAAACTGTTTTTT	CASSVDRAPEKLFF
TRBV5-6	-	TRBJ2-1	-	TGTGCCAGCAGCTTTAGCGAAGAGCAGTTCTTC	CASSFSEEQFF
TRBV18	once	TRBJ1-5	TRBD1	TGTGCCAGCTCGCGCACAGGGGGAGGAGAACAGCCCCAGCATTTT	CASSRTGGGEQPQHF
TRBV2	-	TRBJ1-5	TRBD1	TGTGCCAGCAATCGGGACAGGAATCAGCCCCAGCATTTT	CASNRDRNQPQHF
TRBV6-5	once	TRBJ2-5	-	TGTGCCAGTCGGCGGGGGCTTATAGCAGAGACCCAGTACTTC	CASRRGLIAETQYF
TRBV5-8	-	TRBJ2-7	TRBD1	TGTGCCAGCAGCCACCGACAGGGCTACGAGCAGTACTTC	CASSHRQGYEQYF
TRBV28	-	TRBJ1-3	-	TGTGCCAGCAGTTTAGGCCGAGGTGTCTCTGGAAACACCATATATTTT	CASSLGRGVSGNTIYF
TRBV11-2	-	TRBJ1-2	-	TGTGCCAGCAGCTTAGTGGACAAGGTCACCTTC	CASSLVDKVTF
TRBV15	-	TRBJ2-5	-	TGTGCCACCAGCAGAGATAACAGACAAGAGACCCAGTACTTC	CATSRDNRQETQYF
TRBV11-2	-	TRBJ2-7	TRBD1	TGTGCCAGCAACAAAATTAAGGGACAGGGCTACGAGCAGTACTTC	CASNKIKGQGYEQYF
TRBV7-2	-	TRBJ2-7	TRBD1	TGTGCCAGCAGGCCCGCCGGGACAGGATCCTACGAGCAGTACTTC	CASRPAGTGSYEQYF
TRBV5-6	-	TRBJ2-5	TRBD2	TGTGCCAGCAGCTCAGCGGGGGGATCCCCAAGAGGGACCCAGTACTTC	CASSSAGGSPRGTQYF
TRBV2	-	TRBJ2-5	-	TGTGCCAGCGCCGGGACATGGGTAGGAGAGACCCAGTACTTC	CASAGTWVGETQYF